Below, 17 T cell receptor beta chains from the same sample are listed, as sequenced in a study of CD8 T cells in ankylosing spondylitis. TCRdb called the 5' RACE reads again in MiXCR, with one record for every CDR3 protein. The table has roughly 38,000 distinct CDR3 sequences, about 3% seen once; the top ten hold roughly 2.8%. Sequenced input: blood, either unsorted or a sorted T cell fraction (not recorded which). These receptors were collected from a male donor with ankylosing spondylitis or in good health (not recorded which).

This clonotype was picked up many times. The rearrangement links TRBV9 to TRBJ1-1; D not resolved. There are 13 residues in the CDR3. Germline V gene sequence: CDR1 SGDLS, CDR2 YYNGEE. Trimming cost V 0 bases and J 3 bases, with 6 bases left between them. CDR3 amino acids: CASSVVYYTEAFF. The CDR3 DNA reads as TGTGCCAGCAGCGTAGTTTATTACACTGAAGCTTTCTTT.

There are many counts of this clonotype. The genes are TRBV9 and TRBJ2-2; a possible D gene is TRBD2 (6 bases). Trimming shortened V by 3 bases and J by 3 bases, and 9 bases separated the two germline ends. CDR1 is SGDLS, CDR2 YYNGEE, per germline. The CDR3 extends over 14 amino acids. The CDR3 nucleotides read TGTGCCAGCAGCGCCGGGACTCACACCGGGGAGCTGTTTTTT. Protein product: CASSAGTHTGELFF.

This clonotype was observed at least ten times. The chain employs TRBV9 and TRBJ2-3; D call uncertain. V gave up 0 bases and J gave up 1 base, with 9 bases separating them. Germline values: CDR1 SGDLS, CDR2 YYNGEE. There are 15 residues in the CDR3. Here the CDR3 reads CASSVVGWGTDTQYF. The CDR3 nucleotides are TGTGCCAGCAGCGTAGTCGGGTGGGGCACAGATACGCAGTATTTT.

This clonotype was detected many times. V usage is TRBV9 and J usage is TRBJ1-1; unclear D gene. Trimming took off 0 bases at V and 0 bases at J, with 3 bases between the two ends. CDR3 length: 13 amino acids. The germline V gene encodes CDR1 SGDLS and CDR2 YYNGEE. CDR3 region: CASSVAVNTEAFF. The DNA of the CDR3 is TGTGCCAGCAGCGTAGCAGTGAACACTGAAGCTTTCTTT.

There are a few counts of this clonotype. The J gene is TRBJ2-1, the V gene TRBV9, with 12 bases matching TRBD2. Losses at the gene ends were 0 bases for V and 8 bases for J; bases not matched to a gene: 9. Germline CDR1 and CDR2: SGDLS and YYNGEE. The CDR3 spans 17 residues. The CDR3 nucleotides are TGTGCCAGCAGCGTAGGGGGTAGGTCTAGCGGGAGGGATGAGCAGTTCTTC. The encoded protein is CASSVGGRSSGRDEQFF.

This clonotype occurred many times. The chain combines TRBV9 with TRBJ1-2; D unresolved. The germline gives CDR1 SGDLS, CDR2 YYNGEE. The CDR3 loop spans 13 amino acids. Trimming took 2 bases from V and 0 from J, leaving 5 bases between them. This CDR3 reads CASSVDANYGYTF. The CDR3, as DNA: TGTGCCAGCAGCGTGGACGCTAACTATGGCTACACCTTC.

This clonotype was seen repeatedly, ten times or more. The genes are TRBV9 and TRBJ2-5; D is uncertain. The germline V gene encodes CDR1 SGDLS and CDR2 YYNGEE. Trimming took off 0 bases at V and 2 bases at J, with 14 bases between the two ends. This CDR3 contains 16 residues. In nucleotides, the CDR3 is TGTGCCAGCAGCGTAGCTATAGTATCGCGGCAAGAGACCCAGTACTTC. Amino acid sequence: CASSVAIVSRQETQYF. The full variable domain, completed using reference TRBV9 and TRBJ2-5, is DSGVTQTPKHLITATGQRVTLRCSPRSGDLSVYWYQQSLDQGLQFLIQYYNGEERAKGNILERFSAQQFPDLHSELNLSSLELGDSALYFCASSVAIVSRQETQYFGPGTRLLVL.

Ten or more counts support this clonotype. The chain carries TRBV9 and TRBJ2-2; TRBD1 matches at 7 bases. The length of the CDR3 is 14 residues. Trimming at V came to 3 bases and at J to 7 bases, leaving 6 bases not matched to a gene. Germline CDR1 SGDLS, CDR2 YYNGEE. The CDR3 loop is CASSAGGSGGELFF. The CDR3 nucleotides read TGTGCCAGCAGCGCAGGGGGATCAGGCGGGGAGCTGTTTTTT.

This clonotype was picked up many times. The J gene is TRBJ2-3, the V gene TRBV9; 9 bases map to TRBD1. Germline CDR1 and CDR2: SGDLS and YYNGEE. The CDR3 length is 17 residues. Losses at the gene ends were 0 bases for V and 3 bases for J; bases not matched to a gene: 8. DNA of the CDR3: TGTGCCAGCAGCGTAGCCCTACCGGGACAGGGAACAGATACGCAGTATTTT. Translating it yields CASSVALPGQGTDTQYF. Based on the CDR3 plus reference TRBV9 and TRBJ2-3, the full variable domain is DSGVTQTPKHLITATGQRVTLRCSPRSGDLSVYWYQQSLDQGLQFLIQYYNGEERAKGNILERFSAQQFPDLHSELNLSSLELGDSALYFCASSVALPGQGTDTQYFGPGTRLTVL.

This clonotype was recorded at least ten times. V gene TRBV9 combines with J gene TRBJ2-5; 7 nucleotides align to TRBD1. CDR3 length: 15 residues. The J segment lost 6 bases and the V segment lost 3 bases, leaving 11 bases of the junction unmatched. The germline gives CDR1 SGDLS, CDR2 YYNGEE. The CDR3 nucleotides read TGTGCCAGCAGCGACCCTCGGGACAGTCTGAAGACCCAGTACTTC. It translates to CASSDPRDSLKTQYF.

This clonotype was seen at least ten times. The chain is built from TRBV9 and TRBJ2-7; D not certain. V shed 3 bases and J shed 6 bases, with 13 bases lying between them. The length of the CDR3 is 13 residues. The germline CDR1 and CDR2 sequences are SGDLS and YYNGEE. The CDR3 DNA reads TGTGCCAGCAGCGCCAGTTTGGTTGGCGAGCAGTACGTC. Protein product: CASSASLVGEQYV.

Many counts were recorded for this clonotype. This rearrangement joins TRBV9 to TRBJ1-2, with TRBD1 as a possible D gene (5 bases). This CDR3 is built from 13 residues. The V and J ends lost 0 bases and 8 bases respectively, with 11 bases between them. Germline assignment: CDR1 SGDLS and CDR2 YYNGEE. As DNA, the CDR3 is TGTGCCAGCAGCGTAGATCAGGGCGGAGGCTACACCTTC. Translated: CASSVDQGGGYTF.

This clonotype has a count of ten or more. The rearrangement joins TRBV9 to TRBJ2-1; a weak D match, TRBD1 (5 bases). The V end was cut by 0 bases, the J end by 5 bases, with 18 bases between. The CDR3 contains 17 residues. Germline loops: CDR1 SGDLS, CDR2 YYNGEE. This CDR3 reads CASSVGLGAADDNEQFF. The CDR3 bases are TGTGCCAGCAGCGTAGGGTTAGGGGCCGCGGATGACAATGAGCAGTTCTTC.

There are many counts of this clonotype. The genes are TRBV9 and TRBJ2-5; TRBD2 matches 9 bases. V lost 4 bases and J lost 2; bases outside the gene matches: 6. This CDR3 is 15 amino acids long. Looked up from germline, CDR1 is SGDLS and CDR2 is YYNGEE. The CDR3 loop reads CASSLIAGAQETQYF. The CDR3 DNA sequence: TGTGCCAGCAGCCTTATAGCGGGGGCTCAAGAGACCCAGTACTTC.

This clonotype has a count of ten or more. V and J are TRBV9 and TRBJ2-3, with a tentative D call TRBD2 (6 bases). The CDR3 sequence is 18 residues long. From germline, CDR1 is SGDLS and CDR2 YYNGEE. With 4 bases removed from V and 1 base from J, the gap between germline ends came to 22 bases. CDR3 protein: CASSPTRGNLLGTDTQYF. As DNA, the CDR3 is TGTGCCAGCAGCCCCACCCGGGGGAACCTACTGGGCACAGATACGCAGTATTTT.

This clonotype was recorded many times. The chain has TRBV9 and TRBJ2-3, with D possibly being TRBD2 (5 bases). The CDR3 extends over 15 amino acids. CDR1 and CDR2 from the germline V gene are SGDLS and YYNGEE. The V gene lost 2 bases and the J gene lost 5 bases, with 15 bases spanning the gap. This chain's CDR3 is CASSVTEGTVDTQYF. CDR3 nucleotides: TGTGCCAGCAGCGTTACAGAGGGAACGGTAGATACGCAGTATTTT.

In its sample, this clonotype was seen once. V usage is TRBV9 and J usage is TRBJ1-5; 8 bases fit TRBD1. This CDR3 contains 15 residues. The germline CDR1 and CDR2 sequences are SGDLS and YYNGEE. With 4 bases clipped from V and 3 bases from J, the junction kept 6 bases outside the gene matches. This CDR3 is CASSFQGAINQPQHF. CDR3 bases: TGTGCCAGCAGCTTCCAGGGGGCCATCAATCAGCCCCAGCATTTT.